This TCR beta chain was identified in a study of blood T cell repertoires in COVID-19. About the study: The samples span acute and convalescent COVID-19 from the United States, Italy and Spain. In each case, the material was cDNA or gDNA derived from T cells, B-cell-depleted T cells, or PBMCs.

Under the authors' procedure: The assay estimated nucleated cells by amplifying reference gene primers. Profiling relied on immunoSEQ multiplex PCR, and the TCRdb table lists in-frame clones only, not all of them. V and J calls and clone size come straight from that table; D and trimming were deduced from the DNA. The table has some 100,000 clones, over 70% seen once. This CDR3 spans 15 amino acids. Trimming stripped 0 bases from V and 2 bases from J, with 13 bases between. CDR1 SQVTM and CDR2 ANQGSEA come from the germline V gene. V gene TRBV29-1 combines with J gene TRBJ2-5; no definite D call. The sequenced sample consisted of peripheral blood. This TCR came from a man older than 75 with active or convalescent COVID-19. As DNA, the CDR3 is TGCAGCGTTGAAGAGCTTTTTTCCCAGCAAGAGACCCAGTACTTC. Amino acids: CSVEELFSQQETQYF.